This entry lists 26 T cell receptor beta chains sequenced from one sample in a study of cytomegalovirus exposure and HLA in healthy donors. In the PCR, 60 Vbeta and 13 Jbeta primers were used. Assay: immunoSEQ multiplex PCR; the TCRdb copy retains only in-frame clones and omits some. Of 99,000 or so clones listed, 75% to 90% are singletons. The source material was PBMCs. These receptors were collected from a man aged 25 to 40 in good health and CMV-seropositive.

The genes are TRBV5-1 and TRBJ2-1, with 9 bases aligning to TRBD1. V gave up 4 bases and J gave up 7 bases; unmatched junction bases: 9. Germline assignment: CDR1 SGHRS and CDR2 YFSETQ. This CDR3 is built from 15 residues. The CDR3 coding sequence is TGCGCCAGCAGCCCCCCGACAGGGGGTAATAATGAGCAGTTCTTC. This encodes CASSPPTGGNNEQFF.

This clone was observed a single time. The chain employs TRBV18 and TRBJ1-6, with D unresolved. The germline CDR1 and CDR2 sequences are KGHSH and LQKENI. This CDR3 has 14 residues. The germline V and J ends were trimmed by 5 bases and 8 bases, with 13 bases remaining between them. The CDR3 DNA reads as TGTGCCAGCTCATACTCCGGCCGGGATTCACCCCTCCACTTT. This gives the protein CASSYSGRDSPLHF.

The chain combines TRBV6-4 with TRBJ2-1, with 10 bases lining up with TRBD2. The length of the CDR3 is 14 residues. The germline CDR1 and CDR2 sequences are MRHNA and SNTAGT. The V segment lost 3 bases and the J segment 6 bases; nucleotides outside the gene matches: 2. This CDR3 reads CASSEAGGPNEQFF. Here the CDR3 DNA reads TGTGCCAGCAGTGAAGCGGGGGGGCCCAATGAGCAGTTCTTC.

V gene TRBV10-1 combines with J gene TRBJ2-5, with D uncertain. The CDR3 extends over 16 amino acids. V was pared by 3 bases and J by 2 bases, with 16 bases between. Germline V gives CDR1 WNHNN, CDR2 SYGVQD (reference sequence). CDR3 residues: CASSDPKATGQETQYF. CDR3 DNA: TGCGCCAGCAGTGATCCTAAAGCTACCGGGCAAGAGACCCAGTACTTC.

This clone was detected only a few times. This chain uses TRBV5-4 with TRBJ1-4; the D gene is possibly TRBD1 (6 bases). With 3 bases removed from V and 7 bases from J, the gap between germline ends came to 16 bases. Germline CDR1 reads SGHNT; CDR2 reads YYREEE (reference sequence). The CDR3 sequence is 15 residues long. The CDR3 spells CASSSRGGAGEKLFF. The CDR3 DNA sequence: TGTGCCAGCAGCTCCCGGGGGGGCGCCGGTGAAAAACTGTTTTTT.

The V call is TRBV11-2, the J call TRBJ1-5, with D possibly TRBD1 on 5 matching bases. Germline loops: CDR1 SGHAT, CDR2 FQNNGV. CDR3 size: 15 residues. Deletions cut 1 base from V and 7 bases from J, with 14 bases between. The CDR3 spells CASSLVIGDRQPQHF. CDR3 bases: TGTGCCAGCAGCTTAGTGATAGGGGATCGGCAGCCCCAGCATTTT.

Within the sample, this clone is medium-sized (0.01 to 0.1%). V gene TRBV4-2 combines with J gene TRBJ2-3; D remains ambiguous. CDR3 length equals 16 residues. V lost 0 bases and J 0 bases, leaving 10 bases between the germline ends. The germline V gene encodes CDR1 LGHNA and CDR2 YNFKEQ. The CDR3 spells CASSQDHPTSTDTQYF. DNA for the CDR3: TGTGCCAGCAGCCAAGATCACCCTACTAGCACAGATACGCAGTATTTT.

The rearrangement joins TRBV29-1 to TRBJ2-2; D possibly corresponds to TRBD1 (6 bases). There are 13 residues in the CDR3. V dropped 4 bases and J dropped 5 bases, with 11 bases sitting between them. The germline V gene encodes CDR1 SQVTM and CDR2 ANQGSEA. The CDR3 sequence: CSVGGQGTGELFF. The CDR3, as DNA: TGCAGCGTTGGGGGGCAGGGGACCGGGGAGCTGTTTTTT.

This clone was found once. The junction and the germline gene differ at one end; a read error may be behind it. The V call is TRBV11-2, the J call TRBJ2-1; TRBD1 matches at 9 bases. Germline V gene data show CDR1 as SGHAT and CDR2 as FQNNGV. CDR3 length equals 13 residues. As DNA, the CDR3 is TGTGCCAGCAGCGTAGACAGGGGGAATGAGCAGTTCTTC. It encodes CASSVDRGNEQFF. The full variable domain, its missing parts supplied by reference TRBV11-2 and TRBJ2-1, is EAGVAQSPRYKIIEKRQSVAFWCNPISGHATLYWYQQILGQGPKLLIQFQNNGVVDDSQLPKDRFSAERLKGVDSTLKIQPAKLEDSAVYLCASSVDRGNEQFFGPGTRLTVL.

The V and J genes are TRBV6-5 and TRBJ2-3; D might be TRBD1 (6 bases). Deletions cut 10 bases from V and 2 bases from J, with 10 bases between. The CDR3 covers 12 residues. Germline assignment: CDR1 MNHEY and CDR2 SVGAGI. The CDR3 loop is CATTGSTDTQYF. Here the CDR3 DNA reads TGTGCCACAACAGGGTCCACAGATACGCAGTATTTT.

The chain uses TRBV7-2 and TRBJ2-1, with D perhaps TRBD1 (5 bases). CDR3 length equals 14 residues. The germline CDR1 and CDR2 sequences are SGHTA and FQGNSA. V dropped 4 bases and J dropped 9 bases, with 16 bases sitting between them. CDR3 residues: CASSSQGSLTEQFF. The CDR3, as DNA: TGTGCCAGCAGCTCCCAGGGTTCTCTGACTGAGCAGTTCTTC.

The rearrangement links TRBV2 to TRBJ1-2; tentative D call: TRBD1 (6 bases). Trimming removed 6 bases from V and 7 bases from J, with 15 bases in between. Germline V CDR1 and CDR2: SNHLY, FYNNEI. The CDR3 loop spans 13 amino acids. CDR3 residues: CASRGGGRGGYTF. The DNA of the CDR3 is TGTGCCAGCAGAGGGGGGGGACGAGGTGGCTACACCTTC.

CDR3 in amino acids: CSVRGQVDNEQFF. As DNA, the CDR3 is TGCAGCGTAAGGGGACAGGTGGACAATGAGCAGTTCTTC. The chain links TRBV29-1 to TRBJ2-1; 8 bases align to TRBD1. Unmatched junction bases numbered 6, after V lost 6 bases and J lost 5 bases. Per germline, CDR1 SQVTM and CDR2 ANQGSEA. The CDR3 contains 13 residues.

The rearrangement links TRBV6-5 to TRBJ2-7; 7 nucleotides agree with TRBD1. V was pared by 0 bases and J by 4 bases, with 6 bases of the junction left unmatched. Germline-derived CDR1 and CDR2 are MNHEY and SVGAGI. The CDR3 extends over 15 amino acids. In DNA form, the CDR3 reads TGTGCCAGCAGTTACTCTCGACAGGGACAGTACGAGCAGTACTTC. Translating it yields CASSYSRQGQYEQYF.

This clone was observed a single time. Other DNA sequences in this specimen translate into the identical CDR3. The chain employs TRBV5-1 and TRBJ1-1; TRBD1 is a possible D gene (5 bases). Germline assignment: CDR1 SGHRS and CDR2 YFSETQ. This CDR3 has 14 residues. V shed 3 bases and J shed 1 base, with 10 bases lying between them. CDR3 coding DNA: TGCGCCAGCAGCTGGGGGGGGGAGAACACTGAAGCTTTCTTT. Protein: CASSWGGENTEAFF.

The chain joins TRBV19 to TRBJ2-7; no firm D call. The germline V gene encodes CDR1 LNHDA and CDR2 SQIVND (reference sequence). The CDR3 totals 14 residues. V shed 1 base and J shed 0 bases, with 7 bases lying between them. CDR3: CASSIGRGSYEQYF. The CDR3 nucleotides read TGTGCCAGTAGTATAGGTCGCGGCTCCTACGAGCAGTACTTC.

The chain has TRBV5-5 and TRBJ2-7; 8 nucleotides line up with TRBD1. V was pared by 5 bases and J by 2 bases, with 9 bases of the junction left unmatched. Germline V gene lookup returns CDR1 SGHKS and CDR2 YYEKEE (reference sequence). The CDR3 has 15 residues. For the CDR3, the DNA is TGTGCCAGCAGTTTCGGAGAGGACAGGGCCTACGAGCAGTACTTC. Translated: CASSFGEDRAYEQYF.

Here the CDR3 reads CASSGGRGGAFF. The CDR3 nucleotides read TGTGCCAGCAGTGGAGGGAGGGGGGGAGCTTTCTTT. V gene TRBV25-1 combines with J gene TRBJ1-1, with D maybe TRBD1 (6 bases). With 4 bases removed from V and 10 bases from J, the gap between germline ends came to 13 bases. The CDR3 is 12 amino acids. The germline CDR1 and CDR2 sequences are MGHDK and SYGVNS.

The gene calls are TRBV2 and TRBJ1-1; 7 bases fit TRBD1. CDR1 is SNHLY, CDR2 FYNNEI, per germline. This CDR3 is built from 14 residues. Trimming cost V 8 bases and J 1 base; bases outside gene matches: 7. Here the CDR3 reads CASCPGTANTEAFF. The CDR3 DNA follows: TGTGCCAGCTGTCCCGGGACAGCGAACACTGAAGCTTTCTTT.

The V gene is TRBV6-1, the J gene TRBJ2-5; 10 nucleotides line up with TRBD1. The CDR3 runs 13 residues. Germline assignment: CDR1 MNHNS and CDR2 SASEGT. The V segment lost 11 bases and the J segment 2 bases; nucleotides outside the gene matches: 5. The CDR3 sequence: CAGDRGLQETQYF. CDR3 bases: TGTGCCGGGGACAGGGGCCTTCAAGAGACCCAGTACTTC.

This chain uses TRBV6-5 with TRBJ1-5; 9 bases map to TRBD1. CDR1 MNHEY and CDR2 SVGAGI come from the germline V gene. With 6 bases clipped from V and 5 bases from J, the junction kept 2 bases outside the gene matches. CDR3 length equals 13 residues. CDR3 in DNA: TGTGCCAGCAGCCGGACAGGGGATCAGCCCCAGCATTTT. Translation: CASSRTGDQPQHF.

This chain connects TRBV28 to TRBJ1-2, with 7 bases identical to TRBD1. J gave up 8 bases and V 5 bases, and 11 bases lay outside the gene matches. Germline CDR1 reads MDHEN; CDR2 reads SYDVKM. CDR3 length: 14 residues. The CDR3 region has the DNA TGTGCCAGCAGTCCCATGGACAGGTCATACGGCTACACCTTC. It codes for CASSPMDRSYGYTF.

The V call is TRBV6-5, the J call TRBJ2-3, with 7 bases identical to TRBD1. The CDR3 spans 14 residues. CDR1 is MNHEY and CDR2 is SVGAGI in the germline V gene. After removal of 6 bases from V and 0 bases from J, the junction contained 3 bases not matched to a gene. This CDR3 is CASSPGQSTDTQYF. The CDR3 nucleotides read TGTGCCAGCAGCCCGGGACAGAGCACAGATACGCAGTATTTT.

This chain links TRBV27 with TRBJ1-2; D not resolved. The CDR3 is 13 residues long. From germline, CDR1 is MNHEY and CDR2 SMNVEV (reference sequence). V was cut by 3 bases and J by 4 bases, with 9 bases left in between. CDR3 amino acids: CASSFTRSYGYTF. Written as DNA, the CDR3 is TGTGCCAGCAGTTTCACCAGGTCCTATGGCTACACCTTC.

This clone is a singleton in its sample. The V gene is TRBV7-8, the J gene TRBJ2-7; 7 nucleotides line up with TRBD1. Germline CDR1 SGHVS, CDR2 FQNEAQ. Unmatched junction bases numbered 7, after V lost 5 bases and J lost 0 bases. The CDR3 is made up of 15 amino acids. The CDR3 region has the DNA TGTGCCAGCAGCCCACAGGGGCTTTCCTCCTACGAGCAGTACTTC. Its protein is CASSPQGLSSYEQYF. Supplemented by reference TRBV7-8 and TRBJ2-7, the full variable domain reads GAGVSQSPRYKVAKRGQDVALRCDPISGHVSLFWYQQALGQGPEFLTYFQNEAQLDKSGLPSDRFFAERPEGSVSTLKIQRTQQEDSAVYLCASSPQGLSSYEQYFGPGTRLTVT.

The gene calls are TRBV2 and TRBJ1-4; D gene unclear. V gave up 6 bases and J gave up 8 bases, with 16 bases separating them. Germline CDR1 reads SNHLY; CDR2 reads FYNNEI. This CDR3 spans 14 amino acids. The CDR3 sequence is CASSIGSAKEKLFF. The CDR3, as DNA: TGTGCCAGCAGCATAGGGAGCGCCAAAGAAAAACTGTTTTTT.